A single sample gave rise to the 19 T cell receptor beta chains below, sequenced in a study of cytomegalovirus exposure and HLA in healthy donors. Researchers ran the PCR with 60 Vbeta and 13 Jbeta primers. TCRdb's copy holds only in-frame clones and misses some; the assay was immunoSEQ multiplex PCR. This repertoire comprises fewer than 150,000 clones; its ten largest clones make up approximately 2.6%. Source material: PBMCs. These receptors were obtained from a man aged 35 to 55 in good health and CMV-seronegative.

As DNA, the CDR3 is TGTGCCAGTAGTCTGGGGGTCTCCACAGGGGGTGAGCAGTTCTTC. Translating it yields CASSLGVSTGGEQFF. The chain links TRBV19 to TRBJ2-1, with 8 nucleotides matching TRBD1. The J segment lost 9 bases and the V segment lost 5 bases, leaving 12 bases of the junction unmatched. The CDR3 is made up of 15 amino acids. CDR1 and CDR2 (germline): LNHDA, SQIVND (reference sequence).

This rearrangement joins TRBV2 to TRBJ1-4, with 8 bases aligning to TRBD1. V gave up 1 base and J gave up 5 bases; unmatched junction bases: 0. CDR3 length: 14 residues. The germline CDR1 and CDR2 sequences are SNHLY and FYNNEI. The CDR3 bases are TGTGCCAGCAGTGAAGGGACAGGGAATGAAAAACTGTTTTTT. Protein product: CASSEGTGNEKLFF.

The CDR3, as DNA: TGTGCCAGCAGTTACTCGATGGGACAGGCATACGAGCAGTACTTC. This gives the protein CASSYSMGQAYEQYF. The rearrangement uses TRBV6-5 and TRBJ2-7; 8 bases match TRBD1. From germline, CDR1 is MNHEY and CDR2 SVGAGI. After removal of 0 bases from V and 4 bases from J, the junction contained 5 bases not matched to a gene. The CDR3 spans 15 residues.

As for this clone: Other DNA sequences from this sample encode an identical CDR3 as well. The chain recombines TRBV7-2 with TRBJ1-2, with 9 bases identical to TRBD1. The germline V gene encodes CDR1 SGHTA and CDR2 FQGNSA. This CDR3 has 15 amino acids. The ends lost 4 bases at V and 0 bases at J; junction bases unmatched: 3. CDR3 nucleotide sequence: TGTGCCAGCAGCTCCCGACAGGGGGCTAACTATGGCTACACCTTC. It specifies CASSSRQGANYGYTF.

The chain combines TRBV5-1 with TRBJ1-1; weak D call: TRBD1 (5 bases). The germline V and J ends were trimmed by 4 bases and 1 base, with 8 bases remaining between them. The germline V gene has CDR1 SGHRS and CDR2 YFSETQ. This CDR3 has 13 amino acids. CDR3: CASSPTANTEAFF. The DNA for the CDR3 is TGCGCCAGCAGCCCGACAGCGAACACTGAAGCTTTCTTT.

The chain joins TRBV19 to TRBJ1-1; D uncertain. V shed 4 bases and J shed 3 bases, with 12 bases lying between them. The CDR3 consists of 14 residues. Germline V lookup: CDR1 LNHDA, CDR2 SQIVND (reference sequence). The CDR3 DNA sequence: TGTGCCAGTAGTAGAAGTTTCCGGGACACTGAAGCTTTCTTT. Its protein product is CASSRSFRDTEAFF.

The rearrangement links TRBV5-1 to TRBJ1-1; 11 bases align to TRBD1. J was trimmed by 4 bases and V by 4 bases; bases with no gene match: 6. CDR3 size: 15 residues. Germline assignment: CDR1 SGHRS and CDR2 YFSETQ. The CDR3 sequence is CASSRTGGGGTEAFF. In nucleotides, the CDR3 is TGCGCCAGCAGCCGGACAGGGGGCGGAGGCACTGAAGCTTTCTTT.

The CDR3 region is CSVHPRWGGGINEQFF. DNA for the CDR3: TGCAGCGTTCATCCCCGGTGGGGCGGGGGAATCAATGAGCAGTTCTTC. The chain joins TRBV29-1 to TRBJ2-1; TRBD2 matches at 7 bases. Germline V gene data show CDR1 as SQVTM and CDR2 as ANQGSEA. This CDR3 spans 16 amino acids. V lost 5 bases, J lost 6 bases, and 16 bases stayed unmatched.

The chain uses TRBV5-1 and TRBJ1-2; D perhaps matches TRBD1 (6 bases). Trimming stripped 1 base from V and 5 bases from J, with 15 bases between. Germline CDR1 and CDR2: SGHRS and YFSETQ. This CDR3 contains 15 residues. Here the CDR3 reads CASSLRAGDPYGYTF. The CDR3 coding sequence is TGCGCCAGCAGCTTGCGGGCAGGGGATCCTTATGGCTACACCTTC.

CDR3 residues: CASSLVQYEQYF. The CDR3 DNA follows: TGCGCCAGCAGCTTGGTTCAGTACGAGCAGTACTTC. The rearrangement links TRBV5-1 to TRBJ2-7, with D unclear. The CDR3 has 12 residues. Germline CDR1 reads SGHRS; CDR2 reads YFSETQ. V shed 0 bases and J shed 4 bases, with 5 bases lying between them.

The genes are TRBV7-2 and TRBJ2-7; the match to TRBD2 covers 9 bases. The CDR3 totals 15 residues. V gave up 3 bases and J gave up 1 base; unmatched junction bases: 4. Germline-derived CDR1 and CDR2 are SGHTA and FQGNSA. The CDR3 loop reads CASSFGLAGSYEQYF. The CDR3 nucleotides are TGTGCCAGCAGCTTTGGGCTAGCGGGGTCCTACGAGCAGTACTTC.

V usage is TRBV6-5 and J usage is TRBJ1-2; a weak D match, TRBD1 (5 bases). The germline gives CDR1 MNHEY, CDR2 SVGAGI. V lost 0 bases to trimming and J lost 4 bases, with 9 bases between them. The CDR3 runs 14 residues. CDR3 sequence reads: CASSYSDRPYGYTF. In DNA form, the CDR3 reads TGTGCCAGCAGTTACTCCGACAGACCCTATGGCTACACCTTC.

The J gene is TRBJ2-1, the V gene TRBV29-1; TRBD1 agrees at 7 bases. CDR1 and CDR2 from the germline V gene are SQVTM and ANQGSEA. J lost 11 bases, V lost 8 bases, and 9 bases had no gene match. The CDR3 runs to 11 residues. CDR3 sequence (DNA): TGCAGCATGGGGACAGCCGCCCAGCAGTTCTTC. Its protein product is CSMGTAAQQFF.

The J gene is TRBJ1-6, the V gene TRBV4-3, with D possibly TRBD1 on 6 matching bases. CDR1 is LGHNA and CDR2 is YSLEER in the germline V gene. V dropped 0 bases and J dropped 8 bases, with 11 bases sitting between them. The length of the CDR3 is 15 residues. Here the CDR3 reads CASSQDLQGYSPLHF. In nucleotides, the CDR3 is TGCGCCAGCAGCCAAGATCTACAGGGATATTCACCCCTCCACTTT.

The chain is built from TRBV6-5 and TRBJ1-2, with a tentative D call TRBD1 (6 bases). The CDR3 spans 12 residues. Germline V CDR1 and CDR2: MNHEY, SVGAGI. The ends were cut back, 2 bases at V and 8 bases at J, with 9 bases in the middle. The CDR3 reads CASSYKGVGYTF. Written as DNA, the CDR3 is TGTGCCAGCAGTTACAAGGGGGTGGGCTACACCTTC.

This chain connects TRBV5-6 to TRBJ1-4, with D possibly being TRBD1 (5 bases). The germline gives CDR1 SGHDT, CDR2 YYEEEE. The CDR3 covers 16 residues. V was pared by 2 bases and J by 1 base, with 12 bases between. CDR3 loop: CASSLRRQGTNEKLFF. CDR3 nucleotide sequence: TGTGCCAGCAGCTTACGCCGCCAGGGAACTAATGAAAAACTGTTTTTT. The full variable domain, completed using reference TRBV5-6 and TRBJ1-4, is DAGVTQSPTHLIKTRGQQVTLRCSPKSGHDTVSWYQQALGQGPQFIFQYYEEEERQRGNFPDRFSGHQFPNYSSELNVNALLLGDSALYLCASSLRRQGTNEKLFFGSGTQLSVL.

The chain uses TRBV5-1 and TRBJ1-2, with TRBD1 matching over 11 bases. The CDR3 covers 15 residues. The J segment lost 3 bases and the V segment lost 1 base, leaving 2 bases of the junction unmatched. Germline V gene lookup returns CDR1 SGHRS and CDR2 YFSETQ. The CDR3 nucleotides are TGCGCCAGCAGCTTGTGGACAGGGGGCGACTATGGCTACACCTTC. The encoded protein is CASSLWTGGDYGYTF.

The V gene is TRBV6-5, the J gene TRBJ1-2; 7 positions match TRBD1. Per germline, CDR1 MNHEY and CDR2 SVGAGI. The length of the CDR3 is 14 residues. The junction had 6 bases not matched to a gene; V was cut back by 6 bases and J by 2 bases. Here the CDR3 DNA reads TGTGCCAGCAGGAATCCAGGGGGGAACTATGGCTACACCTTC. This translates into CASRNPGGNYGYTF.

The rearrangement joins TRBV5-6 to TRBJ1-2; D call uncertain. CDR1 SGHDT and CDR2 YYEEEE come from the germline V gene. This CDR3 comprises 14 residues. Trimming cost V 6 bases and J 4 bases, with 16 bases left between them. The CDR3 nucleotides read TGTGCCAGCAACCTCCTCCCAGAGGGCTATGGCTACACCTTC. As protein: CASNLLPEGYGYTF.